This TCR beta chain appears in the sequencing data of a study of blood T cell repertoires in COVID-19. Overall study: Both acute and convalescent COVID-19 samples were obtained from the United States, Italy and Spain.

V lost 7 bases, J lost 4 bases, and 7 bases stayed unmatched. This CDR3 spans 15 amino acids. Germline CDR1 and CDR2: MGHDK and SYGVNS. In the study's own analysis: Reference gene primers were amplified, and this amplification served to estimate nucleated cell counts. The protocol was immunoSEQ multiplex PCR, while the TCRdb copy is restricted to in-frame clones and leaves out a portion. V and J calls and clone size follow that table, whereas D and trimming were derived from the DNA. There are 200,000 to 250,000 clones in the sample; 89% occur only once, and 5.5% to 8% lies in the top ten. Source material: peripheral blood. The sequence was collected from a man aged 60 to 75 who had recovered from COVID-19. The V call is TRBV25-1, the J call TRBJ2-2; 9 positions match TRBD1. CDR3 nucleotide sequence: TGTGCCAGCAACCGAGGGACAGGGCTCACCGGGGAGCTGTTTTTT. Translated: CASNRGTGLTGELFF.